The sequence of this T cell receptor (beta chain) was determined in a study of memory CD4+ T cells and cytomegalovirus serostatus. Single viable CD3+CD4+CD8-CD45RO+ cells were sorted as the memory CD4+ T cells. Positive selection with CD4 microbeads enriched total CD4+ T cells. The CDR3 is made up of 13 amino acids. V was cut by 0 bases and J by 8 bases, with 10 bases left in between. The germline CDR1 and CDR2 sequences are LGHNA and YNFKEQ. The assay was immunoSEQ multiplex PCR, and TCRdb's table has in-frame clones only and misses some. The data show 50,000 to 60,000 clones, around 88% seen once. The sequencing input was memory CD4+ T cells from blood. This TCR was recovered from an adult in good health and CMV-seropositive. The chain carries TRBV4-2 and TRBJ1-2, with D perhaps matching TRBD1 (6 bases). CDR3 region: CASSQDTGRGYTF. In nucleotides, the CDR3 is TGTGCCAGCAGCCAAGATACAGGGAGGGGCTACACCTTC.